Presented here are 24 T cell receptor beta chains from one specimen sequenced in a study of T cell repertoires in cytomegalovirus infection. TCRdb re-called the reads with MiXCR, one entry per CDR3 protein. This table holds some 230,000 distinct CDR3 sequences, over 20% found once. Specimen: CD8+ T cells from PBMCs. The source is a human donor in good health (CMV status not recorded). Some clones in this sample may be carry-over from other donors' samples.

The genes are TRBV20-1 and TRBJ1-2; D unresolved. Germline V lookup: CDR1 DFQATT, CDR2 SNEGSKA (reference sequence). This CDR3 region has 13 residues. V lost 5 bases, J lost 5 bases, and 15 bases lay in between. CDR3 DNA: TGCAGTGCTCGACATTTTTCGCTATATGGCTACACCTTC. This codes for CSARHFSLYGYTF.

This chain links TRBV25-1 with TRBJ2-7; 7 nucleotides line up with TRBD1. CDR1 and CDR2 (germline): MGHDK, SYGVNS. With 4 bases clipped from V and 3 bases from J, the junction kept 3 bases outside the gene matches. The CDR3 loop spans 13 amino acids. The DNA for the CDR3 is TGTGCCAGCAGTGGATGGGACAGCTACGAGCAGTACTTC. As protein: CASSGWDSYEQYF.

The chain combines TRBV29-1 with TRBJ1-1; D gene uncertain. The V gene's germline CDR1 is SQVTM and CDR2 ANQGSEA. The CDR3 has 11 residues. The ends were cut back, 3 bases at V and 3 bases at J, with 5 bases in the middle. CDR3 loop: CSVDDYTEAFF. For the CDR3, the DNA is TGCAGCGTTGATGACTACACTGAAGCTTTCTTT.

This clonotype was seen many times. J is TRBJ2-1 and V is TRBV12-3 or TRBV12-4; D is unresolved. Trimming left V 3 bases short and J 2 bases short, with 11 bases between. This CDR3 has 15 amino acids. CDR3 sequence reads: CASSFAGPTYNEQFF. The CDR3, as DNA: TGTGCCAGCAGTTTTGCAGGACCGACCTACAATGAGCAGTTCTTC.

This clonotype was observed at least ten times. This CDR3 reads CASSSGGWRLTGELFF. The DNA of the CDR3 is TGTGCCAGCAGTTCAGGGGGCTGGCGGTTGACCGGGGAGCTGTTTTTT. This rearrangement joins TRBV7-8 to TRBJ2-2; TRBD1 matches 8 bases. With 6 bases clipped from V and 5 bases from J, the junction kept 11 bases outside the gene matches. Per germline, CDR1 SGHVS and CDR2 FQNEAQ. There are 16 residues in the CDR3.

This chain joins TRBV19 and TRBJ2-1; the match to TRBD1 covers 7 bases. CDR3 length equals 15 residues. Looked up from germline, CDR1 is LNHDA and CDR2 is SQIVND (reference sequence). Trimming at V came to 7 bases and at J to 7 bases, leaving 13 bases not matched to a gene. Here the CDR3 DNA reads TGTGCCAGTAAGGTCAGGGGGAACGGTTGGAATGAGCAGTTCTTC. Translating gives CASKVRGNGWNEQFF.

The chain employs TRBV4-2 and TRBJ1-1; D remains unclear. Germline V lookup: CDR1 LGHNA, CDR2 YNFKEQ. The length of the CDR3 is 15 residues. The germline V and J ends were trimmed by 4 bases and 7 bases, with 19 bases remaining between them. This CDR3 reads CASSPSFTEFREAFF. The CDR3 DNA reads as TGTGCCAGCAGCCCGTCTTTTACAGAGTTTCGTGAAGCTTTCTTT.

This chain connects TRBV7-6 to TRBJ2-1, with TRBD1 matching over 10 bases. CDR1 is SGHVS and CDR2 is FNYEAQ in the germline V gene. The CDR3 covers 15 residues. The V and J ends lost 7 bases and 8 bases, in that order; junction bases with no gene match: 11. The CDR3 DNA follows: TGTGCCAGCACGTCAACCGGGACAGGGGTTCATGAGCAGTTCTTC. This encodes CASTSTGTGVHEQFF.

This chain uses TRBV12-3 or TRBV12-4 with TRBJ1-5; D is uncertain. Deletions cut 5 bases from V and 2 bases from J, with 10 bases between. This CDR3 is built from 14 residues. CDR3 sequence reads: CASSQTAGNQPQHF. The CDR3, as DNA: TGTGCCAGCAGTCAAACGGCGGGCAATCAGCCCCAGCATTTT.

This clonotype was detected many times. Here the CDR3 reads CASSEALGLSKNIQYF. In nucleotides, the CDR3 is TGTGCCAGCAGTGAAGCGCTAGGGTTGTCAAAAAACATTCAGTACTTC. V is TRBV2 and J is TRBJ2-4; D gene unclear. The CDR3 spans 16 residues. With 0 bases removed from V and 4 bases from J, the gap between germline ends came to 13 bases. Germline-derived CDR1 and CDR2 are SNHLY and FYNNEI.

The V and J genes are TRBV12-3 or TRBV12-4 and TRBJ2-5; 9 bases align to TRBD1. The CDR3 has 15 residues. The J segment lost 4 bases and the V segment lost 10 bases, leaving 13 bases of the junction unmatched. CDR3 protein: CATISSGQGVETQYF. DNA for the CDR3: TGTGCCACCATTTCGTCGGGACAGGGTGTAGAGACCCAGTACTTC.

The V and J genes are TRBV4-2 and TRBJ1-1; no clear D. The CDR3 has 17 amino acids. Trimming left V 1 base short and J 2 bases short, with 17 bases between. Per germline, CDR1 LGHNA and CDR2 YNFKEQ. This CDR3 reads CASSQVGSKATNTEAFF. The CDR3, as DNA: TGTGCCAGCAGCCAAGTCGGGTCCAAGGCCACAAACACTGAAGCTTTCTTT.

The rearrangement uses TRBV20-1 and TRBJ2-7, with 7 bases identical to TRBD2. Germline V gene lookup returns CDR1 DFQATT and CDR2 SNEGSKA (reference sequence). V shed 2 bases, J shed 0 bases, and the junction held 7 bases outside the gene matches. The CDR3 length is 15 residues. In nucleotides, the CDR3 is TGCAGTGCTAGAAGCCGGGGCGGGAGCTCCTACGAGCAGTACTTC. Amino acids: CSARSRGGSSYEQYF.

V gene TRBV28 combines with J gene TRBJ1-1; a possible D gene is TRBD1 (6 bases). There are 15 residues in the CDR3. CDR1 and CDR2 from the germline V gene are MDHEN and SYDVKM. V gave up 3 bases and J gave up 5 bases, with 16 bases separating them. The CDR3 DNA is TGTGCCAGCAGTTTCCGGGGGGCAGGGGTGACTGAAGCTTTCTTT. This translates into CASSFRGAGVTEAFF.

The genes are TRBV12-5 and TRBJ1-1, with D perhaps TRBD1 (6 bases). Germline lookup yields CDR1 LGHNT and CDR2 FRNRAP. The CDR3 consists of 14 residues. Trimming removed 5 bases at V and 2 bases at J, with 12 bases between. The CDR3 DNA reads TGTGCTAGTGGTAAGGGACACCAAAACACTGAAGCTTTCTTT. Translation: CASGKGHQNTEAFF.

There are a few counts of this clonotype. CDR3 protein: CASSQELLGQPQHF. DNA of the CDR3: TGTGCCAGCAGCCAAGAGTTATTGGGTCAGCCCCAGCATTTT. The rearrangement joins TRBV4-2 to TRBJ1-5; no clear D. V dropped 0 bases and J dropped 6 bases, with 9 bases sitting between them. The CDR3 contains 14 residues. Germline V lookup: CDR1 LGHNA, CDR2 YNFKEQ.

The gene calls are TRBV20-1 and TRBJ1-2; 8 bases match TRBD1. This CDR3 region has 13 residues. J lost 1 base, V lost 3 bases, and 1 base had no gene match. Germline-derived CDR1 and CDR2 are DFQATT and SNEGSKA (reference sequence). DNA for the CDR3: TGCAGTGCTAGGGACAGGGATAACTATGGCTACACCTTC. Protein product: CSARDRDNYGYTF.

This clonotype showed up just a few times. V and J are TRBV2 and TRBJ2-3, with TRBD2 matching 7 bases. Unmatched junction bases numbered 7, after V lost 8 bases and J lost 2 bases. In germline, CDR1 is SNHLY, CDR2 FYNNEI. The CDR3 loop spans 14 amino acids. CDR3 amino acids: CASLASGSTDTQYF. The CDR3, as DNA: TGTGCCAGCTTGGCTAGCGGCTCCACAGATACGCAGTATTTT.

CDR3: CSVEIGNTGELFF. CDR3 in DNA: TGCAGCGTTGAAATCGGTAACACCGGGGAGCTGTTTTTT. The chain combines TRBV29-1 with TRBJ2-2, with D unresolved. The CDR3 totals 13 residues. Between the trimmed V and J ends, which lost 2 bases and 2 bases, there was a span of 6 bases. Germline CDR1 is SQVTM and CDR2 is ANQGSEA.

This clonotype was detected a few times. The rearrangement links TRBV27 to TRBJ1-5; no clear D. The length of the CDR3 is 14 residues. V gave up 0 bases and J gave up 7 bases, with 10 bases separating them. Germline V gene data show CDR1 as MNHEY and CDR2 as SMNVEV (reference sequence). The CDR3 here is CASSLSVGRQPQHF. The CDR3 nucleotides read TGTGCCAGCAGTTTATCGGTGGGCAGGCAGCCCCAGCATTTT.

This chain links TRBV29-1 with TRBJ1-2; D remains unclear. V was shortened by 6 bases and J by 0 bases, with 14 bases between the two germline ends. Germline V gene data show CDR1 as SQVTM and CDR2 as ANQGSEA. The CDR3 loop spans 14 amino acids. CDR3 region: CSVAPGNTNYGYTF. CDR3 DNA sequence: TGCAGCGTCGCCCCGGGAAATACTAACTATGGCTACACCTTC.

This clonotype came up a few times. V usage is TRBV5-4 and J usage is TRBJ2-2; the D gene is possibly TRBD1 (6 bases). This CDR3 has 15 amino acids. Per germline, CDR1 SGHNT and CDR2 YYREEE (reference sequence). The V gene lost 7 bases and the J gene lost 3 bases, with 16 bases spanning the gap. The CDR3 protein is CASSLGDIYTGELFF. CDR3 bases: TGTGCCAGCTCATTAGGGGACATCTACACCGGGGAGCTGTTTTTT.

The genes are TRBV5-6 and TRBJ1-2; possible D gene TRBD1, 5 bases. In germline, CDR1 is SGHDT, CDR2 YYEEEE. CDR3 length: 13 residues. Trimming shortened V by 3 bases and J by 6 bases, and 12 bases separated the two germline ends. The CDR3 sequence: CASSWAAGDGYTF. CDR3 sequence (DNA): TGTGCCAGCAGCTGGGCTGCGGGGGATGGCTACACCTTC. Full variable domain (missing parts from reference TRBV5-6 and TRBJ1-2): DAGVTQSPTHLIKTRGQQVTLRCSPKSGHDTVSWYQQALGQGPQFIFQYYEEEERQRGNFPDRFSGHQFPNYSSELNVNALLLGDSALYLCASSWAAGDGYTFGSGTRLTVV.

The chain combines TRBV6-5 with TRBJ2-2; D remains unclear. Germline CDR1 is MNHEY and CDR2 is SVGAGI. This CDR3 spans 14 amino acids. The V end was cut by 4 bases, the J end by 5 bases, with 11 bases between. CDR3 bases: TGTGCCAGCAGTTTGCCAGGACGGACCGGGGAGCTGTTTTTT. It encodes CASSLPGRTGELFF.